The 27 T cell receptor beta chains below were found in one sample sequenced in a study of cytomegalovirus exposure and HLA in healthy donors. This PCR relied on a set of 60 Vbeta primers and 13 Jbeta primers. Sequencing was performed with immunoSEQ multiplex PCR; in TCRdb, only in-frame clones are kept and a portion is missing. The sample shows roughly 180,000 clones, roughly 84% of them seen only once. Specimen: PBMCs. These receptors were taken from a boy younger than 10 in good health and CMV-seronegative.

The chain combines TRBV2 with TRBJ2-3; D might be TRBD2 (6 bases). V was pared by 6 bases and J by 0 bases, with 10 bases between. The CDR3 contains 14 residues. Germline lookup yields CDR1 SNHLY and CDR2 FYNNEI. The CDR3: CASRSGASTDTQYF. For the CDR3, the DNA is TGTGCCAGCAGATCGGGAGCTAGCACAGATACGCAGTATTTT.

This chain links TRBV6-4 with TRBJ2-1; 8 positions match TRBD1. Germline-derived CDR1 and CDR2 are MRHNA and SNTAGT. Trimming removed 6 bases from V and 16 bases from J; junction bases left unmatched: 11. This CDR3 is 12 amino acids long. CDR3: CASSVRDRSEFF. The CDR3 coding sequence is TGTGCCAGCAGCGTGCGGGACAGGAGTGAATTCTTC.

There are a few counts of this clone. The chain recombines TRBV7-2 with TRBJ1-2; D unresolved. Trimming removed 3 bases from V and 5 bases from J, with 10 bases in between. CDR3 length: 13 amino acids. Germline V lookup: CDR1 SGHTA, CDR2 FQGNSA. CDR3 amino acids: CASSFNTPYGYTF. DNA for the CDR3: TGTGCCAGCAGCTTTAACACACCTTATGGCTACACCTTC.

The chain has TRBV19 and TRBJ1-5, with D unclear. From germline, CDR1 is LNHDA and CDR2 SQIVND (reference sequence). Trimming cost V 4 bases and J 0 bases, with 13 bases left between them. The CDR3 contains 16 residues. The CDR3 DNA reads as TGTGCCAGTAGTAAAGACGGAGGTGCTAGCAATCAGCCCCAGCATTTT. It codes for CASSKDGGASNQPQHF.

The V gene is TRBV4-1, the J gene TRBJ2-5; D is perhaps TRBD2 (6 bases). Germline V lookup: CDR1 MGHRA, CDR2 YSYEKL. Trimming stripped 1 base from V and 5 bases from J, with 14 bases between. This CDR3 is built from 15 residues. The CDR3 sequence is CASSQVGLLKETQYF. The CDR3 region has the DNA TGCGCCAGCAGCCAAGTGGGACTCCTTAAGGAGACCCAGTACTTC.

This chain connects TRBV6-5 to TRBJ1-2; D might be TRBD1 (5 bases). The germline V gene has CDR1 MNHEY and CDR2 SVGAGI. V dropped 6 bases and J dropped 10 bases, with 15 bases sitting between them. The CDR3 spans 12 residues. The CDR3 coding sequence is TGTGCCAGCAGGGGGCTAAAAGGAGCCTACACCTTC. Encoded protein: CASRGLKGAYTF.

The chain uses TRBV10-3 and TRBJ1-2, with D maybe TRBD1 (5 bases). With 3 bases removed from V and 3 bases from J, the gap between germline ends came to 8 bases. The germline gives CDR1 ENHRY, CDR2 SYGVKD. The CDR3 has 13 amino acids. The CDR3 DNA reads as TGTGCCATCAGTGATTTACAGGACTATGGCTACACCTTC. Amino acids: CAISDLQDYGYTF.

The V gene is TRBV19, the J gene TRBJ1-5; 10 nucleotides align to TRBD1. CDR1 and CDR2 from the germline V gene are LNHDA and SQIVND (reference sequence). The CDR3 contains 16 residues. V shed 6 bases, J shed 1 base, and the junction held 6 bases outside the gene matches. The chain's CDR3 is CASREWGQGSNQPQHF. CDR3 DNA: TGTGCCAGTAGGGAGTGGGGACAGGGGAGCAATCAGCCCCAGCATTTT.

The chain recombines TRBV11-2 with TRBJ1-5; 7 bases are a match to TRBD1. Germline CDR1 and CDR2: SGHAT and FQNNGV. The CDR3 totals 13 residues. V trimming: 5 bases; J trimming: 4 bases; junction bases outside the gene matches: 2. CDR3 sequence: CASSGTANQPQHF. The CDR3 bases are TGTGCCAGCAGCGGGACAGCGAATCAGCCCCAGCATTTT. Supplemented by reference TRBV11-2 and TRBJ1-5, the full variable domain reads EAGVAQSPRYKIIEKRQSVAFWCNPISGHATLYWYQQILGQGPKLLIQFQNNGVVDDSQLPKDRFSAERLKGVDSTLKIQPAKLEDSAVYLCASSGTANQPQHFGDGTRLSIL.

The chain's CDR3 is CASSQGVTGGDSYEQYF. The CDR3 nucleotides read TGTGCCAGCAGCCAAGGCGTGACAGGGGGGGACTCCTACGAGCAGTACTTC. The chain joins TRBV4-2 to TRBJ2-7, with TRBD1 matching over 9 bases. The V segment lost 1 base and the J segment 0 bases; nucleotides outside the gene matches: 7. CDR1 is LGHNA, CDR2 YNFKEQ, per germline. The CDR3 spans 17 residues.

This clone was counted between two and nine times. The chain combines TRBV5-1 with TRBJ1-2; no reliable D call. V was pared by 4 bases and J by 6 bases, with 13 bases between. The CDR3 spans 13 residues. Germline V gives CDR1 SGHRS, CDR2 YFSETQ. The CDR3 nucleotides read TGCGCCAGCAGCCCGATAGTCGGGGATGGCTACACCTTC. Translating gives CASSPIVGDGYTF.

This rearrangement joins TRBV2 to TRBJ2-7, with D possibly TRBD2 on 5 matching bases. This CDR3 has 12 residues. Germline CDR1 SNHLY, CDR2 FYNNEI. Trimming removed 8 bases from V and 6 bases from J, with 14 bases in between. CDR3 protein: CASRRDPLEQYF. The DNA of the CDR3 is TGTGCCAGCCGTCGGGATCCCCTCGAGCAGTACTTC. Full variable domain (outside the CDR3, taken from reference TRBV2 and TRBJ2-7): EPEVTQTPSHQVTQMGQEVILRCVPISNHLYFYWYRQILGQKVEFLVSFYNNEISEKSEIFDDQFSVERPDGSNFTLKIRSTKLEDSAMYFCASRRDPLEQYFGPGTRLTVT.

As concerns this clone: In this CDR3 the conserved last residue, phenylalanine or tryptophan, is missing, so a read error is likely. The genes are TRBV29-1 and TRBJ1-1; 8 nucleotides match TRBD1. Trimming cost V 7 bases and J 3 bases; bases outside gene matches: 7. Germline assignment: CDR1 SQVTM and CDR2 ANQGSEA. This CDR3 is built from 13 residues. The CDR3: CSGATGGDTEAFL. CDR3 nucleotides: TGCAGCGGGGCAACAGGGGGGGACACTGAAGCTTTCCTT.

V gene TRBV5-4 combines with J gene TRBJ2-5, with TRBD1 matching over 7 bases. The CDR3 extends over 16 amino acids. CDR1 is SGHNT and CDR2 is YYREEE in the germline V gene (reference sequence). J was trimmed by 3 bases and V by 4 bases; bases with no gene match: 12. CDR3 nucleotides: TGTGCCAGCAGCAGTCAACTCGCGGACAGGAAAGAGACCCAGTACTTC. Residues: CASSSQLADRKETQYF.

The chain employs TRBV10-2 and TRBJ2-5; 9 bases fit TRBD2. Germline assignment: CDR1 WSHSY and CDR2 SAAADI. CDR3 length: 15 amino acids. The V gene end was trimmed by 1 base and the J gene end by 3 bases; junction bases not matched to a gene: 3. CDR3 loop: CASSEYGTSKETQYF. The CDR3 DNA is TGCGCCAGCAGTGAGTACGGGACTAGCAAAGAGACCCAGTACTTC.

This sequence joins TRBV15 and TRBJ2-4; TRBD1 matches at 8 bases. Trimming at V came to 5 bases and at J to 3 bases, leaving 9 bases not matched to a gene. Germline lookup yields CDR1 LNHNV and CDR2 YYDKDF (reference sequence). The CDR3 is 16 amino acids. The CDR3 nucleotides are TGTGCCACCAGCGTAGGCCCCACAGGGGGCAAAAACATTCAGTACTTC. Its translation is CATSVGPTGGKNIQYF.

This clone was found a few times. The CDR3 region has the DNA TGTGCCAGCTCACTCGGGACAGCAAAGACCTACGAGCAGTACGTC. Translating it yields CASSLGTAKTYEQYV. The chain recombines TRBV18 with TRBJ2-7, with 7 bases identical to TRBD1. Looked up from germline, CDR1 is KGHSH and CDR2 is LQKENI. This CDR3 has 15 amino acids. Germline trimming cut 4 bases from V and 2 bases from J; bases unmatched to any gene: 8.

This rearrangement joins TRBV15 to TRBJ2-2; TRBD1 aligns across 7 bases. Per the germline V gene, CDR1 is LNHNV and CDR2 is YYDKDF (reference sequence). With V trimmed by 0 bases and J by 3 bases, 1 base remained unmatched. This CDR3 spans 15 amino acids. The CDR3 loop is CATSREDRDTGELFF. CDR3 coding DNA: TGTGCCACCAGCAGAGAAGACAGGGACACCGGGGAGCTGTTTTTT.

This clone was seen more than once but under ten times. The chain couples TRBV6-1 to TRBJ2-7, with 8 bases fitting TRBD1. Germline V gene data show CDR1 as MNHNS and CDR2 as SASEGT. This CDR3 is 14 amino acids long. With 4 bases clipped from V and 7 bases from J, the junction kept 9 bases outside the gene matches. The CDR3 DNA reads as TGTGCCAGCAGTGCGCAGGGGGCGCGTCAAGAGCAGTACGTC. As protein: CASSAQGARQEQYV.

Only one count was recorded for this clone. The chain uses TRBV11-2 and TRBJ2-1, with no clear D. The CDR3 has 13 residues. The V gene lost 1 base and the J gene lost 7 bases, with 8 bases spanning the gap. Germline loops: CDR1 SGHAT, CDR2 FQNNGV. CDR3 residues: CASSLVEINEQFF. The CDR3 DNA reads as TGTGCCAGCAGCTTAGTAGAGATTAATGAGCAGTTCTTC.

The genes are TRBV6-1 and TRBJ1-5, with 9 nucleotides matching TRBD1. The V and J ends lost 5 bases and 6 bases, in that order; junction bases with no gene match: 2. CDR1 MNHNS and CDR2 SASEGT come from the germline V gene. The length of the CDR3 is 13 residues. CDR3 sequence (DNA): TGTGCCAGCAGTCGACAGGGGGGTCAGCCCCAGCATTTT. Translated: CASSRQGGQPQHF.

V gene TRBV7-2 combines with J gene TRBJ1-1, with D perhaps TRBD1 (6 bases). V lost 5 bases and J 4 bases, leaving 14 bases between the germline ends. The germline CDR1 and CDR2 sequences are SGHTA and FQGNSA. This CDR3 spans 14 amino acids. In nucleotides, the CDR3 is TGTGCCAGCAGCCCTAGGGGGGGCGTCACTGAAGCTTTCTTT. It translates to CASSPRGGVTEAFF. The full variable domain, rest sourced from reference TRBV7-2 and TRBJ1-1, is GAGVSQSPSNKVTEKGKDVELRCDPISGHTALYWYRQSLGQGLEFLIYFQGNSAPDKSGLPSDRFSAERTGGSVSTLTIQRTQQEDSAVYLCASSPRGGVTEAFFGQGTRLTVV.

In its sample, this clone was seen once. The chain is built from TRBV2 and TRBJ1-2; TRBD1 aligns across 9 bases. The CDR3 is 14 residues long. CDR1 SNHLY and CDR2 FYNNEI come from the germline V gene. The ends lost 4 bases at V and 8 bases at J; junction bases unmatched: 8. The CDR3 loop is CASSAGQGGGGYTF. DNA for the CDR3: TGTGCCAGCAGTGCGGGACAGGGAGGAGGCGGCTACACCTTC.

The V and J genes are TRBV18 and TRBJ2-3; 7 bases align to TRBD2. CDR3 length: 15 residues. The germline gives CDR1 KGHSH, CDR2 LQKENI. V dropped 6 bases and J dropped 2; count of bases not matched to a gene: 8. For the CDR3, the DNA is TGTGCCAGCTCCCCTCTGAGCGGGGCCACAGATACGCAGTATTTT. The encoded protein is CASSPLSGATDTQYF. The full variable domain, rest sourced from reference TRBV18 and TRBJ2-3, is NAGVMQNPRHLVRRRGQEARLRCSPMKGHSHVYWYRQLPEEGLKFMVYLQKENIIDESGMPKERFSAEFPKEGPSILRIQQVVRGDSAAYFCASSPLSGATDTQYFGPGTRLTVL.

The J gene is TRBJ2-7, the V gene TRBV7-2, with D unclear. Germline CDR1 is SGHTA and CDR2 is FQGNSA. V lost 3 bases to trimming and J lost 2 bases, with 14 bases between them. The CDR3 sequence is 15 residues long. CDR3 nucleotides: TGTGCCAGCAGCTTTTCTAGTATGCCCCCCTACGAGCAGTACTTC. Its protein product is CASSFSSMPPYEQYF. Based on the CDR3 plus reference TRBV7-2 and TRBJ2-7, the full variable domain is GAGVSQSPSNKVTEKGKDVELRCDPISGHTALYWYRQSLGQGLEFLIYFQGNSAPDKSGLPSDRFSAERTGGSVSTLTIQRTQQEDSAVYLCASSFSSMPPYEQYFGPGTRLTVT.

V usage is TRBV18 and J usage is TRBJ2-1, with D possibly TRBD2 on 5 matching bases. Germline-derived CDR1 and CDR2 are KGHSH and LQKENI. Trimming left V 0 bases short and J 0 bases short, with 12 bases between. The CDR3 has 17 residues. The DNA of the CDR3 is TGTGCCAGCTCACCACCGCGGCGGGTGCTCTCCTACAATGAGCAGTTCTTC. As protein: CASSPPRRVLSYNEQFF.

The chain combines TRBV9 with TRBJ2-1; TRBD2 matches 7 bases. CDR3 length equals 16 residues. The J segment lost 1 base and the V segment lost 2 bases, leaving 6 bases of the junction unmatched. Germline CDR1 is SGDLS and CDR2 is YYNGEE. CDR3 nucleotide sequence: TGTGCCAGCAGCGTCTTGACGGGAGGATCCTACAATGAGCAGTTCTTC. It yields the protein CASSVLTGGSYNEQFF.